This TCR beta chain originates from a study of sequential checkpoint blockade in melanoma. Per the germline V gene, CDR1 is MDHEN and CDR2 is SYDVKM. V was cut by 2 bases and J by 4 bases, with 6 bases left in between. CDR3 length equals 12 residues. This table comes from immunoSEQ multiplex PCR, and its TCRdb copy is limited to in-frame clones, with some not included. The sample lists fewer than 25,000 clones; roughly 80% were seen once. Noted treatment: randomized to nivolumab then ipilimumab (arm A) or the reverse (arm B). Sequenced here: CD8+ T cells sorted from blood (inferred from file names), sampled from a patient given nivolumab and ipilimumab in sequence. The receptor was derived from a human donor with melanoma. The chain joins TRBV28 to TRBJ2-7; D perhaps matches TRBD2 (5 bases). This CDR3 reads CASSLGEYEQYF. In DNA, the CDR3 is TGTGCCAGCAGTTTAGGGGAGTACGAGCAGTACTTC.